The text below deals with one TCR beta chain. Its antigen remains unidentified. CDR3 length equals 14 residues. Trimming removed 11 bases from V and 4 bases from J; junction bases left unmatched: 10. CDR1 and CDR2 from the germline V gene are SNHLY and FYNNEI. The PCR ran on 60 Vbeta and 13 Jbeta primers. Assay used: immunoSEQ multiplex PCR; TCRdb lists only in-frame clones, some missing. The sample lists approximately 120,000 clones, under 80% occurring once. This sample was taken from a study of cytomegalovirus exposure and HLA in healthy donors. Whole-study results and caveats: Prediction of most subjects' HLA-A and HLA-B alleles by TCR beta sequences was reportedly accurate. According to reports, the classifier identified cytomegalovirus status with high specificity and sensitivity. Later analysis suggested most CMV-associated TCR beta chains were HLA-restricted.

The chain is built from TRBV2 and TRBJ2-1, with 8 bases that match TRBD1. The sequenced sample was PBMCs. This clonotype was sampled from a man aged 35 to 55 in good health and CMV-seropositive. CDR3 bases: TGTGCCTCAACCGGGACAGGCCCGTACAATGAGCAGTTCTTC. Translating gives CASTGTGPYNEQFF.